One sample yielded the 25 T cell receptor beta chains listed below, sequenced in a study of beta chain features in type 1 diabetes. TCRB transcripts that were expressed got sequenced, as all of the isolated RNA had been reverse transcribed. Sequencing was performed with immunoSEQ multiplex PCR; in TCRdb, only in-frame clones are kept and a portion is missing. The sample lists about 340,000 clones; less than 9.5% were seen once. Material: central memory CD4+ T cells from blood. The receptors derive from a woman under 30 in good health.

The chain is built from TRBV6-6 and TRBJ1-1; D not resolved. Trimming left V 6 bases short and J 0 bases short, with 5 bases between. The CDR3 loop spans 12 amino acids. Germline V lookup: CDR1 MNHNY, CDR2 SVGAGI (reference sequence). CDR3 sequence reads: CASRGMNTEAFF. CDR3 nucleotides: TGTGCCAGCAGAGGAATGAACACTGAAGCTTTCTTT.

J is TRBJ1-1 and V is TRBV19; TRBD1 is a possible D gene (5 bases). CDR3 length equals 13 residues. Trimming left V 5 bases short and J 3 bases short, with 10 bases between. Germline V gene lookup returns CDR1 LNHDA and CDR2 SQIVND (reference sequence). The CDR3 nucleotides read TGTGCCAGTAGTCAGGGAACGGACACTGAAGCTTTCTTT. Translation: CASSQGTDTEAFF. Based on the CDR3 plus reference TRBV19 and TRBJ1-1, the full variable domain is DGGITQSPKYLFRKEGQNVTLSCEQNLNHDAMYWYRQDPGQGLRLIYYSQIVNDFQKGDIAEGYSVSREKKESFPLTVTSAQKNPTAFYLCASSQGTDTEAFFGQGTRLTVV.

This clone came up a few times. V gene TRBV7-9 combines with J gene TRBJ2-1; 7 positions match TRBD1. This CDR3 is 14 amino acids long. The germline V gene encodes CDR1 SEHNR and CDR2 FQNEAQ (reference sequence). With V trimmed by 4 bases and J by 9 bases, 9 bases remained unmatched. CDR3 coding DNA: TGTGCCAGCAGCTCACCACAGGGGCGGGTTGAGCAGTTCTTC. Translation: CASSSPQGRVEQFF. The full variable domain, rest sourced from reference TRBV7-9 and TRBJ2-1, is DTGVSQNPRHKITKRGQNVTFRCDPISEHNRLYWYRQTLGQGPEFLTYFQNEAQLEKSRLLSDRFSAERPKGSFSTLEIQRTEQGDSAMYLCASSSPQGRVEQFFGPGTRLTVL.

The chain recombines TRBV10-3 with TRBJ2-1, with TRBD2 identical over 7 bases. Germline CDR1 is ENHRY and CDR2 is SYGVKD. The CDR3 spans 13 residues. Unmatched junction bases numbered 7, after V lost 8 bases and J lost 6 bases. The CDR3 region has the DNA TGTGCCATCCTAGTGTCGGGAGGCAATGAGCAGTTCTTC. It is translated as CAILVSGGNEQFF.

This sequence joins TRBV6-6 and TRBJ2-1; D remains ambiguous. In germline, CDR1 is MNHNY, CDR2 SVGAGI (reference sequence). With 3 bases removed from V and 7 bases from J, the gap between germline ends came to 16 bases. The CDR3 totals 15 residues. The CDR3: CASSYGASDWNEQFF. Written as DNA, the CDR3 is TGTGCCAGCAGTTATGGCGCTAGTGATTGGAATGAGCAGTTCTTC.

The gene calls are TRBV4-2 and TRBJ2-3; D call uncertain. CDR1 and CDR2 from the germline V gene are LGHNA and YNFKEQ. V was trimmed by 0 bases and J by 4 bases, leaving 2 bases between them. The CDR3 is made up of 12 amino acids. The CDR3: CASSQDSDTQYF. The CDR3 nucleotides read TGTGCCAGCAGCCAAGACTCAGATACGCAGTATTTT.

This clone was found a few times. The rearrangement joins TRBV5-4 to TRBJ1-1; a possible D gene is TRBD1 (5 bases). Germline CDR1 reads SGHNT; CDR2 reads YYREEE (reference sequence). The V gene lost 1 base and the J gene lost 4 bases, with 11 bases spanning the gap. The CDR3 sequence is 14 residues long. Written as DNA, the CDR3 is TGTGCCAGCAGCTTGCGGGGCAGTCGCACTGAAGCTTTCTTT. Translation: CASSLRGSRTEAFF.

This clone turned up a few times. The rearrangement joins TRBV25-1 to TRBJ2-1; 10 nucleotides agree with TRBD1. CDR1 MGHDK and CDR2 SYGVNS come from the germline V gene. The CDR3 covers 15 residues. J was trimmed by 6 bases and V by 6 bases; bases with no gene match: 8. The CDR3 sequence is CASRDGQGDVNEQFF. The CDR3 region has the DNA TGTGCCAGCAGAGATGGACAGGGGGACGTCAATGAGCAGTTCTTC. Together with reference TRBV25-1 and TRBJ2-1, the CDR3 gives the full variable domain: EADIYQTPRYLVIGTGKKITLECSQTMGHDKMYWYQQDPGMELHLIHYSYGVNSTEKGDLSSESTVSRIRTEHFPLTLESARPSHTSQYLCASRDGQGDVNEQFFGPGTRLTVL.

The V call is TRBV18, the J call TRBJ2-3, with 8 bases aligning to TRBD2. Per germline, CDR1 KGHSH and CDR2 LQKENI. Trimming took 3 bases from V and 10 from J; bases not matched to a gene: 6. The CDR3 runs 13 residues. DNA for the CDR3: TGTGCCAGCTCACCCCCGGGGGGGGGCGCGCAGTATTTT. This translates into CASSPPGGGAQYF. The full variable domain, in which reference TRBV18 and TRBJ2-3 provide the parts outside the CDR3, is NAGVMQNPRHLVRRRGQEARLRCSPMKGHSHVYWYRQLPEEGLKFMVYLQKENIIDESGMPKERFSAEFPKEGPSILRIQQVVRGDSAAYFCASSPPGGGAQYFGPGTRLTVL.

A few counts support this clone. This sequence joins TRBV7-6 and TRBJ1-1; TRBD1 might be the D (5 bases). CDR1 SGHVS and CDR2 FNYEAQ come from the germline V gene. The CDR3 is 14 amino acids. Trimming stripped 5 bases from V and 0 bases from J, with 10 bases between. The CDR3 coding sequence is TGTGCCAGCAGCCTACAGGTGTTGAACACTGAAGCTTTCTTT. Protein product: CASSLQVLNTEAFF. The whole variable domain, filled in from reference TRBV7-6 and TRBJ1-1, reads GAGVSQSPRYKVTKRGQDVALRCDPISGHVSLYWYRQALGQGPEFLTYFNYEAQQDKSGLPNDRFSAERPEGSISTLTIQRTEQRDSAMYRCASSLQVLNTEAFFGQGTRLTVV.

This clone has more than one count but fewer than ten. The chain recombines TRBV6-5 with TRBJ2-3; D gene uncertain. This CDR3 comprises 14 residues. The V gene's germline CDR1 is MNHEY and CDR2 SVGAGI. V was trimmed by 7 bases and J by 2 bases, leaving 13 bases between them. The CDR3 region has the DNA TGTGCCAGCACCCCGTGGCAGGCCACAGATACGCAGTATTTT. Its protein is CASTPWQATDTQYF.

In this sample, this clone turned up many times. This chain links TRBV10-3 with TRBJ1-5; D gene unclear. Trimming shortened V by 0 bases and J by 4 bases, and 10 bases separated the two germline ends. Germline-derived CDR1 and CDR2 are ENHRY and SYGVKD. The CDR3 extends over 15 amino acids. This CDR3 is CAISESPTGNQPQHF. The CDR3 coding sequence is TGTGCCATCAGTGAGTCCCCAACCGGTAATCAGCCCCAGCATTTT.

This clone has a count of ten or more. The V gene is TRBV5-1, the J gene TRBJ2-3; D unresolved. The CDR3 consists of 14 residues. The germline V gene has CDR1 SGHRS and CDR2 YFSETQ. Trimming took off 1 base at V and 0 bases at J, with 6 bases between the two ends. The CDR3 spells CASSLLESTDTQYF. CDR3 coding DNA: TGCGCCAGCAGCTTGTTGGAGAGCACAGATACGCAGTATTTT. The full variable domain, with the rest looked up from reference TRBV5-1 and TRBJ2-3, is KAGVTQTPRYLIKTRGQQVTLSCSPISGHRSVSWYQQTPGQGLQFLFEYFSETQRNKGNFPGRFSGRQFSNSRSEMNVSTLELGDSALYLCASSLLESTDTQYFGPGTRLTVL.

The sample holds a few counts of this clone. The same CDR3 also results from other DNA sequences found in this sample. V usage is TRBV5-1 and J usage is TRBJ2-1; D is possibly TRBD1 (5 bases). Trimming took off 0 bases at V and 4 bases at J, with 8 bases between the two ends. The germline gives CDR1 SGHRS, CDR2 YFSETQ. CDR3 length: 14 amino acids. The CDR3 protein is CASSLGQSYNEQFF. DNA of the CDR3: TGCGCCAGCAGCTTGGGACAGTCGTACAATGAGCAGTTCTTC.

This clone was detected only a few times. The chain is built from TRBV9 and TRBJ2-5; 9 bases map to TRBD2. Germline V gene lookup returns CDR1 SGDLS and CDR2 YYNGEE. V lost 3 bases and J lost 5; bases outside the gene matches: 8. The CDR3 runs to 15 residues. CDR3 residues: CASSGGTSFKETQYF. The CDR3 bases are TGTGCCAGCAGCGGCGGGACTAGCTTCAAGGAGACCCAGTACTTC.

This chain links TRBV5-6 with TRBJ2-7; D gene unclear. CDR1 and CDR2 from the germline V gene are SGHDT and YYEEEE. V lost 0 bases to trimming and J lost 7 bases, with 8 bases between them. The CDR3 contains 12 residues. The CDR3 loop reads CASSLVRREQYF. In nucleotides, the CDR3 is TGTGCCAGCAGCTTGGTCCGGCGTGAGCAGTACTTC. Drawing the rest from reference TRBV5-6 and TRBJ2-7, the complete variable domain is DAGVTQSPTHLIKTRGQQVTLRCSPKSGHDTVSWYQQALGQGPQFIFQYYEEEERQRGNFPDRFSGHQFPNYSSELNVNALLLGDSALYLCASSLVRREQYFGPGTRLTVT.

This chain connects TRBV6-1 to TRBJ2-5, with 7 bases that match TRBD1. Germline assignment: CDR1 MNHNS and CDR2 SASEGT. V lost 3 bases, J lost 5 bases, and 9 bases stayed unmatched. The CDR3 covers 15 residues. The CDR3 nucleotides read TGTGCCAGCAGTGATGCCGACAGGGAATACGAGACCCAGTACTTC. Encoded protein: CASSDADREYETQYF.

This clone was seen many times. The chain employs TRBV19 and TRBJ1-2; no firm D call. Germline lookup yields CDR1 LNHDA and CDR2 SQIVND (reference sequence). The CDR3 runs to 14 residues. The V gene lost 3 bases and the J gene lost 0 bases, with 8 bases spanning the gap. In DNA, the CDR3 is TGTGCCAGTAGTATCACGAGAGCTAACTATGGCTACACCTTC. This codes for CASSITRANYGYTF.

This clone was picked up a small number of times. This chain connects TRBV7-9 to TRBJ2-7, with D possibly TRBD1 on 6 matching bases. This CDR3 has 14 amino acids. From germline, CDR1 is SEHNR and CDR2 FQNEAQ (reference sequence). The V end was cut by 5 bases, the J end by 3 bases, with 14 bases between. DNA of the CDR3: TGTGCCAGCAGCCCCTCACAGGGAAACTACGAGCAGTACTTC. It translates to CASSPSQGNYEQYF.

This clone was seen more than once but under ten times. This CDR3 reads CAIRPGQGASEAFF. Written as DNA, the CDR3 is TGTGCCATCAGGCCGGGACAGGGGGCTTCTGAAGCTTTCTTT. This chain uses TRBV6-5 with TRBJ1-1, with 12 bases identical to TRBD1. The ends lost 10 bases at V and 6 bases at J; junction bases unmatched: 9. CDR3 length equals 14 residues. CDR1 MNHEY and CDR2 SVGAGI come from the germline V gene.

The chain couples TRBV27 to TRBJ1-5; no definite D call. Germline CDR1 and CDR2: MNHEY and SMNVEV (reference sequence). Deletions cut 5 bases from V and 2 bases from J, with 7 bases between. CDR3 length: 13 residues. The CDR3 loop reads CASSDNGNQPQHF. Here the CDR3 DNA reads TGTGCCAGCAGTGATAACGGCAATCAGCCCCAGCATTTT.

This clone came up a few times. The rearrangement uses TRBV7-8 and TRBJ2-5; TRBD2 matches 7 bases. Trimming removed 0 bases from V and 5 bases from J; junction bases left unmatched: 12. Germline values: CDR1 SGHVS, CDR2 FQNEAQ. The CDR3 contains 17 residues. The CDR3 is CASSLAGGVSARETQYF. CDR3 coding DNA: TGTGCCAGCAGCTTAGCGGGGGGGGTAAGCGCTCGGGAGACCCAGTACTTC. The full variable domain, completed using reference TRBV7-8 and TRBJ2-5, is GAGVSQSPRYKVAKRGQDVALRCDPISGHVSLFWYQQALGQGPEFLTYFQNEAQLDKSGLPSDRFFAERPEGSVSTLKIQRTQQEDSAVYLCASSLAGGVSARETQYFGPGTRLLVL.

This sequence joins TRBV28 and TRBJ1-2, with TRBD1 as a possible D gene (5 bases). V was trimmed by 1 base and J by 6 bases, leaving 15 bases between them. This CDR3 has 15 amino acids. In germline, CDR1 is MDHEN, CDR2 SYDVKM. For the CDR3, the DNA is TGTGCCAGCAGTTTATACATGGGGGGAGGAAATGGCTACACCTTC. Protein: CASSLYMGGGNGYTF.

This clone was found a few times. CDR3 nucleotide sequence: TGTGCCAGCAGCGCTGAGGGACAGGGGCCGGGGGAAAAACTGTTTTTT. Residues: CASSAEGQGPGEKLFF. This rearrangement joins TRBV9 to TRBJ1-4; 10 bases align to TRBD1. The V and J ends lost 3 bases and 8 bases, in that order; junction bases with no gene match: 10. Germline V gives CDR1 SGDLS, CDR2 YYNGEE. This CDR3 has 16 amino acids.

The chain couples TRBV25-1 to TRBJ2-5, with a possible D match to TRBD2 (7 bases). Between the trimmed V and J ends, which lost 6 bases and 4 bases, there was a span of 15 bases. The CDR3 consists of 14 residues. CDR1 is MGHDK, CDR2 SYGVNS, per germline. The CDR3 sequence is CASSVPGGRETQYF. The CDR3 coding sequence is TGTGCCAGCAGCGTTCCGGGGGGCCGAGAGACCCAGTACTTC.